This T cell receptor (beta chain) comes out of a study of cytomegalovirus exposure and HLA in healthy donors. Regarding the study as a whole: Researchers counted around 150 TCR beta chains as cytomegalovirus-associated. Researchers reported in a later analysis that common viral pathogens appeared linked to several top clusters. V segments that were indistinguishable, TRBV6-2 and TRBV6-3 among them, were omitted from analysis.

Primers: 60 Vbeta forward and 13 Jbeta reverse. This table comes from immunoSEQ multiplex PCR, and its TCRdb copy is limited to in-frame clones, with some not included. The sample yields fewer than 300,000 clones, about 80% seen once. A remark on this clone: The antigen is not known.

Trimming took 3 bases from V and 7 from J; bases not matched to a gene: 9. CDR3 length: 16 residues. Germline CDR1 SEHNR, CDR2 FQNEAQ (reference sequence). The genes are TRBV7-9 and TRBJ2-2; 9 bases fit TRBD2. The sequenced sample was PBMCs. The TCR comes from a girl aged 2-10 years in good health and CMV-seronegative. Here the CDR3 DNA reads TGTGCCAGCAGCTTTGGTAGCGGGGGCCCCGGCGGGGAGCTGTTTTTT. Its translation is CASSFGSGGPGGELFF.